A selection of T cell receptor beta chains follows, all from one sample in a study of blood T cell repertoires in COVID-19. Profiling relied on immunoSEQ multiplex PCR, and the TCRdb table lists in-frame clones only, not all of them. Of 65,000 to 90,000 clones detected, approximately 80% appear once; the ten largest clones hold roughly 5.7%. Material for sequencing was peripheral blood. The origin of the receptors is a woman in her sixties or seventies with acute or convalescent COVID-19. CDR3s include the opening cysteine and the closing phenylalanine or tryptophan. D genes are given only for firm matches. Clone size is given for some rows only: seen once, a few or many times, or a class if the clone is expanded.

V,D,length,size,J,DNA,CDR3
TRBV2,.,12,.,TRBJ1-2,TGTGCCAGCAGAGGCAGGGTTGATGGCTACACCTTC,CASRGRVDGYTF
TRBV5-1,.,16,once,TRBJ2-5,TGCGCCAGCAGCGCAAATCCGACAGCGTACCAAGAGACCCAGTACTTC,CASSANPTAYQETQYF
TRBV5-4,.,11,.,TRBJ1-2,TGTGCCATTAGACAGTATCAGGGCTACACCTTC,CAIRQYQGYTF
TRBV19,.,16,.,TRBJ1-5,TGTGCCAGTAGTATTAAGCTGGGGGCTGGATTCCAGCCCCAGCATTTT,CASSIKLGAGFQPQHF
TRBV10-3,TRBD1,14,few,TRBJ2-7,TGTGCCACTACGGGGGGACAGGGGATATACGAGCAGTACTTC,CATTGGQGIYEQYF
TRBV23-1,.,20,.,TRBJ1-2,TGCGCCAGCAGTCGCCGGCCGGCAGGGGCTCTGAGGGTACCGACCTATGGCTACACCTTC,CASSRRPAGALRVPTYGYTF
TRBV5-1,TRBD1,11,.,TRBJ2-7,TGCGCCAGCAGTCAGGGGGTCGAGCAGTACTTC,CASSQGVEQYF
TRBV10-3,TRBD1,15,.,TRBJ1-2,TGTGCCACTCAAATGCGACCGGGACAGGGAGGGGGCTACACCTTC,CATQMRPGQGGGYTF
TRBV7-9,TRBD1,14,.,TRBJ2-7,TGTGCCAGCAGTGCCGGTGGGACAGGGAGCGAGCAGTACTTC,CASSAGGTGSEQYF
TRBV10-1,TRBD1,13,.,TRBJ2-7,TGCGCCAGCAGTCAGGACAGGGGTAGCGAGCAGTACTTC,CASSQDRGSEQYF
TRBV6-5,TRBD1,16,.,TRBJ2-7,TGTGCCAGCAGTTACGCGTTGACAGGGGGTGTATACGAGCAGTACTTC,CASSYALTGGVYEQYF
TRBV6-5,.,13,.,TRBJ2-2,TGTGCCAGCATGCGGGTGAACACCGGGGAGCTGTTTTTT,CASMRVNTGELFF
TRBV9,.,15,.,TRBJ1-5,TGTGCCAGCAGTCACCTCGGGGATAGCAATCAGCCCCAGCATTTT,CASSHLGDSNQPQHF
TRBV11-2,.,16,.,TRBJ1-4,TGTGCCAGCAGCTTAGGCTGGGACAAATCTAATGAAAAACTGTTTTTT,CASSLGWDKSNEKLFF
TRBV29-1,.,12,.,TRBJ1-1,TGCAGCGTTGGATACGGGAACACTGAAGCTTTCTTT,CSVGYGNTEAFF
TRBV9,.,16,once,TRBJ1-2,TGTGCCAGCAGCCCTCCTGGCCCGACACCCAACTATGGCTACACCTTC,CASSPPGPTPNYGYTF
TRBV19,.,13,.,TRBJ2-5,TGTGCCAGTTCAGAACAGTTCCAAGAGACCCAGTACTTC,CASSEQFQETQYF
TRBV11-2,.,16,.,TRBJ2-4,TGTGCCAGCAGCCCGGACAGGACTATAGCCAAAAACATTCAGTACTTC,CASSPDRTIAKNIQYF